This entry describes one TCR beta chain. No antigen is known for it. The input lacks base qualities; no much larger clone sits a single base away. The CDR3 regions of human TCRbeta chains were analyzed by immunosequencing. As for the authors' bioinformatics: Repertoire TCRs were matched against a reference library of SARS-CoV-2-specific TCRs generated with the MIRA antigen-specificity platform. Breadth meant the fraction of unique TCRs that were SARS-CoV-2-associated, whereas depth meant the fraction of total T cells that were SARS-CoV-2-associated. Using the MIRA data, each spike-specific TCR was mapped to the spike region that the TCR reacts to and placed in a CD4 or CD8 class. Log10-transformed breadth and depth values were compared by one-way ANOVA with Sidak's multiple comparisons tests. Imported from immuneACCESS, the table was reduced by TCRdb to in-frame sequences with V and J called. These copies leave out some clones; in studies compared against another copy, an unresolved V gene accounts for under half, and the cause of the remainder is not known. V, J and clone size are taken as reported in that table, and D and trimming were inferred from the DNA itself. The sample table holds approximately 120,000 clones, of which approximately 88% were seen once. The biggest ten clones account for 9.5% to 15% of the sample.

Reading the label with the study, this specimen's time point is: baseline before first vaccination. The sample's treatment or condition label is to be understood as: meningococcal conjugate vaccine given as trial control. The vaccinee samples were drawn from two UK trials, COV001 and COV002, one of which was a single-blind randomized controlled phase 2/3 trial testing AZD1222 (ChAdOx1 nCoV-19) in healthy adults. For TCRbeta chain sequencing, PBMC samples were collected from trial participants at day 0 and at day 28 after the second dose. This entry belongs to a study of T cell responses to AZD1222 COVID-19 vaccine (dated by TCRdb to the early 2020s). As for the study more broadly: TCR sequencing was performed for approximately 240 trial participants, of whom 200 to 210 were given two doses of AZD1222 and some 26 were given two doses of MenACWY control vaccine. Trial participants were enrolled by age into 18-55, 56-69 and 70-plus year subgroups, with roughly 160, 29 and 62 TCR-sequenced participants respectively.

Overall study results and their limits: Reportedly, close to half of the unique spike-specific TCRs recognized epitopes lying outside the regions that are mutated in the B.1.351 and B.1.1.7 variants. No day 14 peak-response samples were available, so repertoires were characterized only after the peak T cell response. After two AZD1222 doses, both the breadth and the depth of spike-specific TCRs were significantly higher than at day 0 and than in MenACWY recipients. In the small 56-69-year group, the increase in depth fell short of significance, most likely because of low power. CD4 TCRs associated with the vaccine covered the entire spike protein, and the dominant responses were in regions 160-218 and 743-854. Participants were mostly white British, with more females than males. The authors suggested clonal diversity may have been underestimated. Conclusions about previously exposed vaccinees are limited because only six or seven AZD1222 recipients were SARS-CoV-2 seropositive at baseline.

The CDR3 goes from the cysteine to the phenylalanine over 14 residues. Only the CDR3 DNA is retained, 42 bases long and in frame from the first base. The V and J ends are trimmed by 6 bases and 4 bases, leaving 14 bases between them. Per the germline V gene, SGHRS is the CDR1 and YFSETQ is the CDR2. This sequence originates from an adult in good health. The chain was built from TRBV5-1 and TRBJ1-3; perhaps TRBD1 is the D gene, with 5 bases matching. The sample consisted of peripheral blood, taken on day 0 of MenACWY control vaccination. Here is the DNA: TGCGCCAGCAAGGGAGGGGCGGCAGGAAACACCATATATTTT. This encodes CASKGGAAGNTIYF.